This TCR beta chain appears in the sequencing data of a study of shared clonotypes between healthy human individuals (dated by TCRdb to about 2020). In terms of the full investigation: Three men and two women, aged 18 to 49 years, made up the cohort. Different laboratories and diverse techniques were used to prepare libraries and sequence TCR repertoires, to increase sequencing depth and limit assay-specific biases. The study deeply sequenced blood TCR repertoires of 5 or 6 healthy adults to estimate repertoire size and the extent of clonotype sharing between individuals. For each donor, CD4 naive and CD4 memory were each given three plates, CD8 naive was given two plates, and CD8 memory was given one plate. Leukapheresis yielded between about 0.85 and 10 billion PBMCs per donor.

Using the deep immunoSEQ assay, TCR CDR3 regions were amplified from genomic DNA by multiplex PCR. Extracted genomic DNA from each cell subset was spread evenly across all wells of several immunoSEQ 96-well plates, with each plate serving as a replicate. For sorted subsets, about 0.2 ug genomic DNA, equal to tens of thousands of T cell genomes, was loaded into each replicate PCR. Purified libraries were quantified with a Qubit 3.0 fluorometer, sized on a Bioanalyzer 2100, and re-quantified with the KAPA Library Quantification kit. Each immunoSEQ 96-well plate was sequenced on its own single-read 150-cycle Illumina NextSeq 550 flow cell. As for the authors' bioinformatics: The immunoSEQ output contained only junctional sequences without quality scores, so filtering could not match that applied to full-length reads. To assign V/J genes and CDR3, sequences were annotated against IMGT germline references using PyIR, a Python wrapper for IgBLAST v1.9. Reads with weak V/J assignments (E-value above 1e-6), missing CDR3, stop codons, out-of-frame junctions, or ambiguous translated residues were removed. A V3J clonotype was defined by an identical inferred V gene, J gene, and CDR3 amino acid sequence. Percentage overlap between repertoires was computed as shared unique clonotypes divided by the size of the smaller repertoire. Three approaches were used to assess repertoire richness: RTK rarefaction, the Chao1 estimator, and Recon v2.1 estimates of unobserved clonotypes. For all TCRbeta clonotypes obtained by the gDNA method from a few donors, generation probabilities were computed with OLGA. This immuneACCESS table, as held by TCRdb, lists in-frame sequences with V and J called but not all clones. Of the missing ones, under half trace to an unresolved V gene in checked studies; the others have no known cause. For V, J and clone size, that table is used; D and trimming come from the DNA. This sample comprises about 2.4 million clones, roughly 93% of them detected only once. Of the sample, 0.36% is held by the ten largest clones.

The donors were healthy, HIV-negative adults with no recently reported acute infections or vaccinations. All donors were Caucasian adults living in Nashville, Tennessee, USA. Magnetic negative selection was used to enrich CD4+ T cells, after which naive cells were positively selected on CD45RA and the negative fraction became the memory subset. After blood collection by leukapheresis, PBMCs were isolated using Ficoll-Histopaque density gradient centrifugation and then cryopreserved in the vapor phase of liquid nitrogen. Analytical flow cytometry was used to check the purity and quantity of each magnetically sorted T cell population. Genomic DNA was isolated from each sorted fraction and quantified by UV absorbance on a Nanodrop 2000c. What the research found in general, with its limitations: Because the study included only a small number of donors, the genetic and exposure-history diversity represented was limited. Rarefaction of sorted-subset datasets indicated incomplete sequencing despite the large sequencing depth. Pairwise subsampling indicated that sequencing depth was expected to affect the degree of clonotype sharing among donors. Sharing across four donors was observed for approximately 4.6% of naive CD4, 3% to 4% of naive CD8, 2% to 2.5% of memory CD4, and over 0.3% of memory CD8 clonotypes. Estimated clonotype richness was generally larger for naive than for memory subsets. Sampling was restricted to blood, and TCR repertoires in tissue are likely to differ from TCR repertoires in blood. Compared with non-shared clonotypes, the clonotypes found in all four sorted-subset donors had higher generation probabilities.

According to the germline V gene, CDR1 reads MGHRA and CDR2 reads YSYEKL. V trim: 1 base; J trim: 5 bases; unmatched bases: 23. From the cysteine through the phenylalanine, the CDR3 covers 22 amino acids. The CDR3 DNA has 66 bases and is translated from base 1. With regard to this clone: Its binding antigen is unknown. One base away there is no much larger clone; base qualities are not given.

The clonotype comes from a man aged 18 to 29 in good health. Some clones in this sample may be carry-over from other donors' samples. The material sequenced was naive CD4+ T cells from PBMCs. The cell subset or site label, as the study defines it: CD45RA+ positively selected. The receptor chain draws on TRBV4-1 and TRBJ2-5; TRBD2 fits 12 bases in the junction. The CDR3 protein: CASSQGWGLAGGRGGGGETQYF. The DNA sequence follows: TGCGCCAGCAGCCAAGGATGGGGTCTAGCGGGAGGGCGGGGCGGAGGCGGGGAGACCCAGTACTTC.